This passage covers 6 T cell receptor beta chains from one sample sequenced in a study of Tregs in tolerant kidney transplant recipients. Repertoires were generated with immunoSEQ multiplex PCR, while TCRdb's copy carries only in-frame clones and drops some. The data hold more than 90,000 clones, with 92% observed a single time. Sequences were obtained from CD4+ T cells from blood. These receptors originate from a human donor in good health.

The chain recombines TRBV27 with TRBJ2-7; 12 nucleotides line up with TRBD1. Germline V gives CDR1 MNHEY, CDR2 SMNVEV (reference sequence). V shed 1 base and J 2 bases; nucleotides not matched to a gene: 12. CDR3 length: 19 amino acids. CDR3 amino acids: CASSLFPGQGAGGAYEQYF. CDR3 bases: TGTGCCAGCAGTTTATTTCCGGGACAGGGGGCGGGAGGGGCCTACGAGCAGTACTTC.

The chain links TRBV18 to TRBJ2-5; no clear D gene. The V end lost 8 bases, the J end lost 5 bases, and 9 bases lay between the germline ends. This CDR3 contains 11 residues. Germline assignment: CDR1 KGHSH and CDR2 LQKENI. The CDR3 sequence is CASPGAETQYF. CDR3 bases: TGTGCCAGCCCAGGAGCGGAGACCCAGTACTTC.

The chain is built from TRBV11-2 and TRBJ1-1, with a weak D call TRBD1 (6 bases). This CDR3 has 16 amino acids. The ends were cut back, 0 bases at V and 6 bases at J, with 17 bases in the middle. Germline V CDR1 and CDR2: SGHAT, FQNNGV. The CDR3 spells CASSLEGGTSPAEAFF. The DNA for the CDR3 is TGTGCCAGCAGCTTAGAGGGAGGGACAAGCCCCGCTGAAGCTTTCTTT.

The chain joins TRBV7-2 to TRBJ2-1; possibly TRBD1 for D (5 bases). Per the germline V gene, CDR1 is SGHTA and CDR2 is FQGNSA. V shed 1 base and J shed 10 bases, with 20 bases lying between them. This CDR3 is built from 16 residues. For the CDR3, the DNA is TGTGCCAGCAGCTTAGGAGGCAGGGTGGTGCCTAAGGAGCAGTTCTTC. Amino acid sequence: CASSLGGRVVPKEQFF. Full variable domain (rest looked up from reference TRBV7-2 and TRBJ2-1): GAGVSQSPSNKVTEKGKDVELRCDPISGHTALYWYRQSLGQGLEFLIYFQGNSAPDKSGLPSDRFSAERTGGSVSTLTIQRTQQEDSAVYLCASSLGGRVVPKEQFFGPGTRLTVL.

The rearrangement joins TRBV6-1 to TRBJ1-1, with D perhaps matching TRBD1 (5 bases). This CDR3 is 16 amino acids long. Germline CDR1 reads MNHNS; CDR2 reads SASEGT. Trimming took off 1 base at V and 1 base at J, with 13 bases between the two ends. The CDR3 is CASSEEKKGPNTEAFF. The CDR3 bases are TGTGCCAGCAGTGAAGAAAAAAAGGGACCGAACACTGAAGCTTTCTTT.

This clone has more than one count but fewer than ten. The V call is TRBV27, the J call TRBJ1-4; 7 bases are a match to TRBD1. Germline V gene sequence: CDR1 MNHEY, CDR2 SMNVEV (reference sequence). The CDR3 runs 15 residues. V lost 5 bases and J lost 5; bases outside the gene matches: 8. The CDR3, as DNA: TGTGCCAGCAGTCGCCGGGACAGAGGGAATGAAAAACTGTTTTTT. Its translation: CASSRRDRGNEKLFF.